One and the same sample provided the 14 T cell receptor beta chains below, sequenced in a study of blood T cell dynamics during melanoma immunotherapy. Time point reported: pre-treatment baseline. Profiling relied on immunoSEQ multiplex PCR, and the TCRdb table lists in-frame clones only, not all of them. This sample has 7,000 or so clones, with roughly 84% found just once. Here the sequenced sample was blood, taken from a patient treated with checkpoint blockade. The receptors here all came from a human donor with melanoma.

V gene TRBV11-2 combines with J gene TRBJ2-7, with 8 bases identical to TRBD1. This CDR3 is built from 12 residues. CDR1 and CDR2 from the germline V gene are SGHAT and FQNNGV. V was pared by 5 bases and J by 6 bases, with 3 bases of the junction left unmatched. The CDR3 sequence: CASSETGVEQYF. CDR3 coding DNA: TGTGCCAGCAGCGAGACAGGGGTCGAGCAGTACTTC.

The V call is TRBV30, the J call TRBJ1-1; D is uncertain. The CDR3 sequence is 14 residues long. With 0 bases removed from V and 3 bases from J, the gap between germline ends came to 11 bases. The germline CDR1 and CDR2 sequences are GTSNPN and SVGIG (reference sequence). CDR3 amino acids: CAWSVRGQDTEAFF. CDR3 bases: TGTGCCTGGAGTGTTCGAGGTCAGGACACTGAAGCTTTCTTT. Based on the CDR3 plus reference TRBV30 and TRBJ1-1, the full variable domain is SQTIHQWPATLVQPVGSPLSLECTVEGTSNPNLYWYRQAAGRGLQLLFYSVGIGQISSEVPQNLSASRPQDRQFILSSKKLLLSDSGFYLCAWSVRGQDTEAFFGQGTRLTVV.

The chain is built from TRBV28 and TRBJ1-1, with no clear D. The germline CDR1 and CDR2 sequences are MDHEN and SYDVKM. The CDR3 totals 12 residues. V lost 8 bases to trimming and J lost 4 bases, with 11 bases between them. The CDR3 bases are TGTGCCAGCTGGACGGACGTCACTGAAGCTTTCTTT. Protein sequence: CASWTDVTEAFF.

The chain has TRBV5-1 and TRBJ1-2, with 7 bases fitting TRBD1. The trim removed 2 bases at V and 5 bases at J, leaving 12 bases unmatched. Germline CDR1 SGHRS, CDR2 YFSETQ. The CDR3 extends over 16 amino acids. The CDR3 loop reads CASSFDLIRDRYGYTF. In DNA, the CDR3 is TGCGCCAGCAGCTTTGATCTCATCCGGGACAGATATGGCTACACCTTC. Supplemented by reference TRBV5-1 and TRBJ1-2, the full variable domain reads KAGVTQTPRYLIKTRGQQVTLSCSPISGHRSVSWYQQTPGQGLQFLFEYFSETQRNKGNFPGRFSGRQFSNSRSEMNVSTLELGDSALYLCASSFDLIRDRYGYTFGSGTRLTVV.

The genes are TRBV5-1 and TRBJ2-7; perhaps TRBD1 as D (5 bases). CDR3 length: 14 residues. CDR1 and CDR2 (germline): SGHRS, YFSETQ. Between the trimmed V and J ends, which lost 0 bases and 4 bases, there was a span of 11 bases. In DNA, the CDR3 is TGCGCCAGCAGCTTGGAGGGGTTATTTTACGAGCAGTACTTC. As protein: CASSLEGLFYEQYF.

The V and J genes are TRBV7-2 and TRBJ2-1; no reliable D call. Germline CDR1 is SGHTA and CDR2 is FQGNSA. The CDR3 is 14 amino acids. V lost 3 bases and J lost 6, with 12 bases in between. DNA of the CDR3: TGTGCCAGCAGCTTTGGCGGATTGGGCAATGAGCAGTTCTTC. As protein: CASSFGGLGNEQFF.

The V call is TRBV7-2, the J call TRBJ2-5; possibly TRBD2 for D (6 bases). Germline V CDR1 and CDR2: SGHTA, FQGNSA. Trimming took 0 bases from V and 0 from J, leaving 14 bases between them. The CDR3 runs to 17 residues. DNA of the CDR3: TGTGCCAGCAGCTTAGCGCGGGGTAGCGGCTACCAAGAGACCCAGTACTTC. Its protein product is CASSLARGSGYQETQYF.

This clone appeared once. The chain couples TRBV7-3 to TRBJ2-1, with TRBD2 matching over 8 bases. V lost 2 bases to trimming and J lost 7 bases; unmatched junction nucleotides: 7. Germline values: CDR1 SGHTA, CDR2 FQGTGA. The CDR3 has 15 amino acids. The CDR3 sequence is CASSLDGREVNEQFF. The CDR3 DNA reads as TGTGCCAGCAGCTTAGACGGGCGGGAGGTGAATGAGCAGTTCTTC.

The V call is TRBV30, the J call TRBJ1-1; D is uncertain. From germline, CDR1 is GTSNPN and CDR2 SVGIG (reference sequence). The CDR3 runs to 12 residues. Trimming stripped 3 bases from V and 11 bases from J, with 16 bases between. The DNA of the CDR3 is TGTGCCTGGAGGGGGAGGGAGCATCCGGCTTTCTTT. It is translated as CAWRGREHPAFF.

The rearrangement links TRBV11-2 to TRBJ1-4; weak D call: TRBD1 (6 bases). Germline loops: CDR1 SGHAT, CDR2 FQNNGV. Deletions cut 5 bases from V and 1 base from J, with 14 bases between. This CDR3 comprises 16 residues. CDR3 region: CASSARQAVTNEKLFF. The CDR3 coding sequence is TGTGCCAGCAGCGCCCGACAGGCAGTAACTAATGAAAAACTGTTTTTT.

This chain joins TRBV30 and TRBJ1-2, with D unclear. Germline CDR1 GTSNPN, CDR2 SVGIG (reference sequence). The CDR3 spans 14 residues. Trimming shortened V by 0 bases and J by 4 bases, and 12 bases separated the two germline ends. The CDR3 coding sequence is TGTGCCTGGAGTGTTCTTGGGTCCGGCTATGGCTACACCTTC. Protein sequence: CAWSVLGSGYGYTF.

The CDR3 DNA reads as TGTGCCAGCAGCCCCGGACAGGGCCTAGCGGGAGGCTACTCCTACGAGCAGTACTTC. Its protein is CASSPGQGLAGGYSYEQYF. The J gene is TRBJ2-5, the V gene TRBV7-9; 11 bases are shared with TRBD2. The J call may be in error: the DNA end matches TRBJ2-7 better. Germline V gene data show CDR1 as SEHNR and CDR2 as FQNEAQ (reference sequence). This CDR3 comprises 19 residues.

This clone was picked up one time. This chain links TRBV28 with TRBJ2-7; 10 bases agree with TRBD2. Per germline, CDR1 MDHEN and CDR2 SYDVKM. V was pared by 5 bases and J by 5 bases, with 6 bases of the junction left unmatched. The CDR3 consists of 14 residues. The CDR3 region is CASSGAGGPHEQYF. The CDR3 bases are TGTGCCAGCAGTGGAGCGGGAGGGCCCCACGAGCAGTACTTC.

This chain uses TRBV7-6 with TRBJ2-7; possibly TRBD1 for D (5 bases). The CDR3 is 14 amino acids. Between the trimmed V and J ends, which lost 1 base and 1 base, there was a span of 8 bases. CDR1 and CDR2 from the germline V gene are SGHVS and FNYEAQ. The CDR3 sequence: CASSLVQGSYEQYF. The CDR3 DNA reads as TGTGCCAGCAGCTTAGTTCAGGGTTCCTACGAGCAGTACTTC.